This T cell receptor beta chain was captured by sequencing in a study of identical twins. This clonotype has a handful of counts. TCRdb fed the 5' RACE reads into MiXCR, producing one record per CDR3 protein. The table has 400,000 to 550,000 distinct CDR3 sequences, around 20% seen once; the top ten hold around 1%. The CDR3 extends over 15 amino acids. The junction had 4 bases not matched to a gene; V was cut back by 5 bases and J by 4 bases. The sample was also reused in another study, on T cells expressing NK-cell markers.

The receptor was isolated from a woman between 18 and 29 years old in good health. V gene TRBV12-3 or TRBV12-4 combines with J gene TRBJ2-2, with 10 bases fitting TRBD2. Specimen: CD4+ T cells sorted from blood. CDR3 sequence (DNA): TGTGCCAGCAGTAGCGGGGGGGCCATCACCGGGGAGCTGTTTTTT. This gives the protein CASSSGGAITGELFF.